Following are 23 T cell receptor beta chains from one sample sequenced in a study of human T cells and chemical hapten exposure. Using its own MiXCR run on the RACE reads, TCRdb lists one record per CDR3 protein. The sample has 180,000 or so distinct CDR3 sequences; approximately 14% are singletons. Specified time point: patch test 1, 2 weeks after DPC sensitization. The treatment is: therapeutic diphenylcyclopropenone sensitization with weekly scalp DPC. The sequenced sample was whole blood, obtained in connection with sensitization to the hapten diphenylcyclopropenone (DPC). The receptor source for this set is a woman in her twenties or thirties with alopecia areata. Some clones in this sample may be carry-over from other donors' samples.

This CDR3 reads CASSQGEGIGYTF. CDR3 nucleotides: TGTGCCAGCAGCCAAGGGGAAGGGATAGGCTACACCTTC. The chain carries TRBV3-1 and TRBJ1-2; D ambiguous. Trimming left V 1 base short and J 8 bases short, with 11 bases between. The CDR3 runs to 13 residues. Looked up from germline, CDR1 is LGHDT and CDR2 is YNNKEL (reference sequence).

V gene TRBV7-2 combines with J gene TRBJ2-5, with 11 bases lining up with TRBD2. Germline loops: CDR1 SGHTA, CDR2 FQGNSA. Trimming at V came to 4 bases and at J to 2 bases, leaving 12 bases not matched to a gene. This CDR3 contains 18 residues. CDR3 sequence (DNA): TGTGCCAGCAGCTGGACAGAAGCTAGCGGGAGGTTTCAAGAGACCCAGTACTTC. Encoded protein: CASSWTEASGRFQETQYF.

This clonotype has only a few counts. In nucleotides, the CDR3 is TGTGCCAGCGGCCCTCCCTCGTGGACTGAAGCTTTCTTT. It specifies CASGPPSWTEAFF. This rearrangement joins TRBV28 to TRBJ1-1; D gene uncertain. The CDR3 runs 13 residues. Germline CDR1 MDHEN, CDR2 SYDVKM. Between the trimmed V and J ends, which lost 8 bases and 5 bases, there was a span of 15 bases.

This clonotype was seen a handful of times. V is TRBV7-2 and J is TRBJ1-5; D ambiguous. The CDR3 extends over 13 amino acids. CDR1 is SGHTA and CDR2 is FQGNSA in the germline V gene. The ends were cut back, 1 base at V and 4 bases at J, with 5 bases in the middle. DNA of the CDR3: TGTGCCAGCAGCTTAGTCCAGAATCAGCCCCAGCATTTT. It translates to CASSLVQNQPQHF.

This clonotype was seen more than once but under ten times. The V and J genes are TRBV20-1 and TRBJ2-1; the D is unclear. There are 15 residues in the CDR3. Looked up from germline, CDR1 is DFQATT and CDR2 is SNEGSKA (reference sequence). Trimming removed 1 base at V and 0 bases at J, with 10 bases between. CDR3 sequence (DNA): TGCAGTGCTAGAGGGGCAACCTACTCCTACAATGAGCAGTTCTTC. Protein sequence: CSARGATYSYNEQFF.

This clonotype has just one count. This sequence joins TRBV28 and TRBJ2-7; the D gene could be TRBD1 or TRBD2 (7 bases each). V dropped 6 bases and J dropped 7 bases, with 16 bases sitting between them. Germline lookup yields CDR1 MDHEN and CDR2 SYDVKM. The CDR3 totals 13 residues. DNA for the CDR3: TGTGCCAGCAGCCCAGGGGGGGCGAGGGAGCAGTACTTC. This sequence encodes CASSPGGAREQYF.

The chain couples TRBV4-3 to TRBJ1-1, with unresolved D. This CDR3 contains 14 residues. Trimming cost V 4 bases and J 0 bases, with 9 bases left between them. Germline CDR1 reads LGHNA; CDR2 reads YSLEER. The CDR3 region is CASSPASLNTEAFF. The CDR3 region has the DNA TGCGCCAGCAGCCCTGCTTCCCTGAACACTGAAGCTTTCTTT.

The chain uses TRBV4-1 and TRBJ2-1; 7 positions match TRBD2. The CDR3 runs to 16 residues. Germline lookup yields CDR1 MGHRA and CDR2 YSYEKL. J gave up 10 bases and V 4 bases, and 16 bases lay outside the gene matches. The CDR3: CASSPLAWEGLEEQFF. CDR3 nucleotides: TGCGCCAGCAGCCCCCTCGCCTGGGAGGGCCTGGAAGAGCAGTTCTTC.

Many counts were recorded for this clonotype. This chain connects TRBV7-2 to TRBJ2-7; D gene unclear. Trimming removed 0 bases from V and 3 bases from J, with 15 bases in between. The germline V gene encodes CDR1 SGHTA and CDR2 FQGNSA. CDR3 length: 16 residues. The CDR3 DNA reads TGTGCCAGCAGCTTAGCGAGCAGCGACCCGAGCTACGAGCAGTACTTC. Protein sequence: CASSLASSDPSYEQYF.

The chain links TRBV12-3 or TRBV12-4 to TRBJ2-2; weak D call: TRBD1 (5 bases). The CDR3 totals 15 residues. Trimming removed 3 bases at V and 4 bases at J, with 12 bases between. The CDR3 sequence is CASSFQGSVTGELFF. The CDR3, as DNA: TGTGCCAGCAGTTTTCAGGGTTCGGTCACCGGGGAGCTGTTTTTT.

The chain couples TRBV6-2 or TRBV6-3 to TRBJ2-1, with no clear D. This CDR3 spans 11 amino acids. Germline CDR1 and CDR2: MNHEY and SVGEGT. V lost 2 bases and J lost 8, with 4 bases in between. This CDR3 reads CASSYKDEQFF. The DNA for the CDR3 is TGTGCCAGCAGTTACAAGGATGAGCAGTTCTTC.

This clonotype was observed at least ten times. This rearrangement joins TRBV6-2 or TRBV6-3 to TRBJ1-2; D unresolved. The germline V and J ends were trimmed by 8 bases and 0 bases, with 16 bases remaining between them. CDR1 is MNHEY, CDR2 SVGEGT, per germline. The CDR3 extends over 15 amino acids. The CDR3: CASQKAAAANYGYTF. DNA of the CDR3: TGTGCCAGCCAGAAGGCGGCAGCAGCTAACTATGGCTACACCTTC.

The CDR3 protein is CASSRRAGLGGNTIYF. The CDR3, as DNA: TGTGCCAGCAGTCGCCGCGCGGGGCTCGGGGGAAACACCATATATTTT. This chain joins TRBV12-3 or TRBV12-4 and TRBJ1-3; TRBD1 might be the D (5 bases). This CDR3 has 16 residues. V lost 5 bases to trimming and J lost 4 bases, with 18 bases between them.

This clonotype was picked up many times. The chain is built from TRBV6-1 and TRBJ1-2; perhaps TRBD1 as D (6 bases). The V end lost 4 bases, the J end lost 2 bases, and 8 bases lay between the germline ends. From germline, CDR1 is MNHNS and CDR2 SASEGT. This CDR3 spans 13 amino acids. The CDR3 loop reads CASSVDRNYGYTF. The CDR3 bases are TGTGCCAGCAGTGTCGACAGGAACTATGGCTACACCTTC.

This clonotype occurred a few times. V and J are TRBV9 and TRBJ2-4, with 8 bases that match TRBD1. The CDR3 is made up of 16 amino acids. Germline-derived CDR1 and CDR2 are SGDLS and YYNGEE. V shed 4 bases and J 1 base; nucleotides not matched to a gene: 7. Written as DNA, the CDR3 is TGTGCCAGCAGCCCACAGGGGGAATTGGCCAAAAACATTCAGTACTTC. As protein: CASSPQGELAKNIQYF.

The sample holds a few counts of this clonotype. The chain couples TRBV20-1 to TRBJ1-2, with D maybe TRBD1 (6 bases). V gave up 0 bases and J gave up 8 bases, with 13 bases separating them. CDR1 and CDR2 (germline): DFQATT, SNEGSKA (reference sequence). CDR3 size: 13 residues. This chain's CDR3 is CSARDGQPRGYTF. CDR3 DNA sequence: TGCAGTGCTAGAGATGGACAGCCAAGAGGCTACACCTTC.

The V gene is TRBV13, the J gene TRBJ2-3, with D unresolved. CDR3 length equals 14 residues. Trimming cost V 5 bases and J 6 bases, with 15 bases left between them. Germline V gene lookup returns CDR1 PRHDT and CDR2 FYEKMQ (reference sequence). CDR3 loop: CASSPRSVSDTQYF. In nucleotides, the CDR3 is TGTGCCAGCAGCCCCCGTTCGGTTTCTGATACGCAGTATTTT.

This clonotype was counted a few times. The genes are TRBV20-1 and TRBJ2-1; TRBD2 matches at 12 bases. The V and J ends lost 3 bases and 10 bases, in that order; junction bases with no gene match: 1. The germline V gene encodes CDR1 DFQATT and CDR2 SNEGSKA (reference sequence). There are 12 residues in the CDR3. The CDR3 sequence: CSASGLAGEQFF. The CDR3 region has the DNA TGCAGTGCTAGTGGACTAGCGGGGGAGCAGTTCTTC.

This clonotype was found many times. The chain is built from TRBV7-9 and TRBJ2-1; D is possibly TRBD2 (6 bases). CDR1 and CDR2 from the germline V gene are SEHNR and FQNEAQ (reference sequence). The CDR3 runs 13 residues. The V and J ends lost 4 bases and 9 bases respectively, with 13 bases between them. As DNA, the CDR3 is TGTGCCAGCAGCTGGGCGGGAACGCGTGAGCAGTTCTTC. It specifies CASSWAGTREQFF.

The V call is TRBV10-2, the J call TRBJ2-6; possible D gene TRBD1, 5 bases. Trimming removed 4 bases from V and 0 bases from J, with 13 bases in between. The V gene's germline CDR1 is WSHSY and CDR2 SAAADI. There are 17 residues in the CDR3. For the CDR3, the DNA is TGCGCCAGCAGTGGGTCCAGGGTTAGCTCTGGGGCCAACGTCCTGACTTTC. Translated, it gives CASSGSRVSSGANVLTF.

The chain joins TRBV3-1 to TRBJ2-7; the match to TRBD1 covers 9 bases. Trimming took 3 bases from V and 5 from J; bases not matched to a gene: 5. The CDR3 runs 14 residues. Germline CDR1 LGHDT, CDR2 YNNKEL (reference sequence). CDR3 DNA sequence: TGTGCCAGCAGCCATGGGACAGGGACTCACGAGCAGTACTTC. As protein: CASSHGTGTHEQYF.

This chain links TRBV12-3 or TRBV12-4 with TRBJ2-2, with D perhaps TRBD1 (5 bases). The germline V and J ends were trimmed by 5 bases and 6 bases, with 13 bases remaining between them. The CDR3 loop spans 14 amino acids. The CDR3 region has the DNA TGTGCCAGCAGTACCCAGACAGTCCCCGGGGAGCTGTTTTTT. As protein: CASSTQTVPGELFF.

The gene calls are TRBV7-9 and TRBJ2-1, with D possibly being TRBD2 (5 bases). The CDR3 sequence is 15 residues long. Germline V gene lookup returns CDR1 SEHNR and CDR2 FQNEAQ (reference sequence). V was trimmed by 5 bases and J by 2 bases, leaving 13 bases between them. The CDR3 loop is CASSLGVPPYNEQFF. Here the CDR3 DNA reads TGTGCCAGCAGCCTCGGGGTCCCTCCCTACAATGAGCAGTTCTTC. The full variable domain, in which reference TRBV7-9 and TRBJ2-1 provide the parts outside the CDR3, is DTGVSQNPRHKITKRGQNVTFRCDPISEHNRLYWYRQTLGQGPEFLTYFQNEAQLEKSRLLSDRFSAERPKGSFSTLEIQRTEQGDSAMYLCASSLGVPPYNEQFFGPGTRLTVL.